The subject of this entry is one TCR beta chain. The data belong to a study of blood T cell repertoires in COVID-19. Whole-study context: Nucleic acid was either cDNA or gDNA, and it came from T cells, B-cell-depleted T cells, or PBMCs.

Per the original methods: For nucleated cells, counts were estimated from reference gene primer amplification. TCRdb's table, derived via immunoSEQ multiplex PCR, lists solely in-frame clones and lacks some. The D gene and trimming were derived from the DNA, and the V and J assignments and clone size from that table. The data contain around 77,000 clones, 82% of them seen just once; the ten biggest clones take up approximately 19%. The sequenced material came from peripheral blood. The source of this sequence is a human donor in a cohort sampled during active COVID-19.

The CDR3 sequence is CASSPLNTQGLMNTEAFF. The CDR3, as DNA: TGTGCCAGTAGTCCACTCAATACGCAGGGGCTAATGAACACTGAAGCTTTCTTT. The V gene is TRBV19, the J gene TRBJ1-1, with TRBD1 as a possible D gene (6 bases). Germline CDR1 and CDR2: LNHDA and SQIVND (reference sequence). With 5 bases removed from V and 0 bases from J, the gap between germline ends came to 22 bases. This CDR3 region has 18 residues.